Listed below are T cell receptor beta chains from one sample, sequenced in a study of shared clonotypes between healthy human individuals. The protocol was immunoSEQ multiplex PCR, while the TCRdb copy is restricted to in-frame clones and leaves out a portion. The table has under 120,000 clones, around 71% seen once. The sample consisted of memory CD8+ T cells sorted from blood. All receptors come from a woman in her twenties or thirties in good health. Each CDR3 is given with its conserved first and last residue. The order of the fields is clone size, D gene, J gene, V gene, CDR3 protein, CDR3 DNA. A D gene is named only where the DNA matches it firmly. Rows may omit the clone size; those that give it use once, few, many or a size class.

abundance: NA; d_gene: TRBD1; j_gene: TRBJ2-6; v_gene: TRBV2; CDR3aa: CASLLGQGVPGANVLTF; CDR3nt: TGTGCCAGCCTTCTGGGACAGGGGGTACCCGGGGCCAACGTCCTGACTTTC
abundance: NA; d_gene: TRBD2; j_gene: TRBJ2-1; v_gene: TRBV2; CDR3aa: CASSEGRTSGYNEQFF; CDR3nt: TGTGCCAGCAGTGAAGGGAGGACTAGCGGTTACAATGAGCAGTTCTTC
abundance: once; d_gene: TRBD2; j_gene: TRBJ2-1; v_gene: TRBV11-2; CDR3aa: CASSSGTSGREQFF; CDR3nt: TGTGCCAGCAGCTCGGGGACTAGCGGGAGGGAGCAGTTCTTC
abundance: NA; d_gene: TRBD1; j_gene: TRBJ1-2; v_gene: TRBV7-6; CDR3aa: CASSLGALDRGYVNYGYTF; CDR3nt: TGTGCCAGCAGCTTAGGCGCGCTGGACAGGGGTTACGTGAACTATGGCTACACCTTC
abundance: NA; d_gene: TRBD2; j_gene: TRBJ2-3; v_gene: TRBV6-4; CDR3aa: CASSPQLAATDTQYF; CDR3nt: TGTGCCAGCAGTCCACAACTAGCGGCCACAGATACGCAGTATTTT
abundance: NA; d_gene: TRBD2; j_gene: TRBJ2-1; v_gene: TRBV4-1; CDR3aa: CASSQVDMGLAGHNEQFF; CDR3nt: TGCGCCAGCAGCCAAGTCGACATGGGACTAGCGGGACACAATGAGCAGTTCTTC
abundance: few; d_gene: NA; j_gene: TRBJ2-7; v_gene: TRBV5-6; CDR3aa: CASSLARGTFFRGQYF; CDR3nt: TGTGCCAGCAGCTTGGCCCGGGGGACTTTTTTTCGTGGGCAGTACTTC
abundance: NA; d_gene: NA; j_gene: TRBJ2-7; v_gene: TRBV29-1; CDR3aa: CSVVQGDRNEQYF; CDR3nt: TGCAGCGTTGTCCAGGGTGATCGGAACGAGCAGTACTTC
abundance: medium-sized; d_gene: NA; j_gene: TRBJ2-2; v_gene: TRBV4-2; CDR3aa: CASSSTGREVNTGELFF; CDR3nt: TGTGCCAGCAGCTCGACGGGGCGCGAGGTGAACACCGGGGAGCTGTTTTTT
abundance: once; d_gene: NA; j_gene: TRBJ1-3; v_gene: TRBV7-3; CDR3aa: CASSLRGTGNTIYF; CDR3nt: TGTGCCAGCAGCTTGAGGGGAACAGGAAACACCATATATTTT
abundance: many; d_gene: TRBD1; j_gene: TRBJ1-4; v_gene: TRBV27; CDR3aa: CASSSDREPEKLFF; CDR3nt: TGTGCCAGCAGTTCCGACAGGGAACCCGAAAAACTGTTTTTT
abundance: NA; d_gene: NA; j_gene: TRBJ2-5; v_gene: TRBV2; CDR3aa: CASKGDSGETQYF; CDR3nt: TGTGCCAGCAAAGGGGATAGTGGAGAGACCCAGTACTTC
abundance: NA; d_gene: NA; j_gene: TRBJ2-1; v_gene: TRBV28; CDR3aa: CASRLIRELASNEQFF; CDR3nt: TGTGCCAGCAGACTTATTAGAGAACTAGCAAGCAATGAGCAGTTCTTC
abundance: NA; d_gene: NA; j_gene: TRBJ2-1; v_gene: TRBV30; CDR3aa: CAWSGGNEQFF; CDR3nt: TGTGCCTGGAGCGGAGGCAATGAGCAGTTCTTC
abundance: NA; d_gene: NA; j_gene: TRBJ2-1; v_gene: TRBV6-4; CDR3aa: CASSDWAGQDEQFF; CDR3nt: TGTGCCAGCAGTGACTGGGCAGGGCAGGATGAGCAGTTCTTC
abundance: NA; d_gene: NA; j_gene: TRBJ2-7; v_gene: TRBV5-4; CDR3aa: CASSSTSEQYF; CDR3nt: TGTGCCAGCAGCTCCACTTCCGAGCAGTACTTC
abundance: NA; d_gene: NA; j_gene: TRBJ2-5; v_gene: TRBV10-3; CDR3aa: CAISAVGTQYF; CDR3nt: TGTGCCATCAGTGCCGTAGGGACCCAGTACTTC
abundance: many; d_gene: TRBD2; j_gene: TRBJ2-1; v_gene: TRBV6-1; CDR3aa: CASSERTSGINEQFF; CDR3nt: TGTGCCAGCAGTGAAAGGACTAGCGGGATTAATGAGCAGTTCTTC
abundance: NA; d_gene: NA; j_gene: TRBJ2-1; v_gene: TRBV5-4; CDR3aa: CASSLVLDEQFF; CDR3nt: TGTGCCAGCAGCTTGGTTCTGGATGAGCAGTTCTTC
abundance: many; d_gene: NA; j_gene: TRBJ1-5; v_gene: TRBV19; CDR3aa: CASSIWGTSNQPQHF; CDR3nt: TGTGCCAGTAGTATTTGGGGTACGAGCAATCAGCCCCAGCATTTT
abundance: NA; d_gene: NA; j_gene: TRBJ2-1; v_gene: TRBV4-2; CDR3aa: CASSQRSGEANEQFF; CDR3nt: TGTGCCAGCAGCCAAAGGTCGGGAGAGGCCAATGAGCAGTTCTTC
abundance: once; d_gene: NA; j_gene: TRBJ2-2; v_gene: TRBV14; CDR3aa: CASSQVNSAGELFF; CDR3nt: TGTGCCAGCAGCCAAGTTAATTCGGCCGGGGAGCTGTTTTTT
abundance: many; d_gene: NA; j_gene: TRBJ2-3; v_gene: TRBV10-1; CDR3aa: CASSKDSSTDTQYF; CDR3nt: TGCGCCAGCAGCAAGGACTCAAGCACAGATACGCAGTATTTT
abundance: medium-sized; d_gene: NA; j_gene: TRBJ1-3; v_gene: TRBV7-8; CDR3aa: CASSLRGTGNTIYF; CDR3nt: TGTGCCAGCAGCTTGAGGGGAACAGGAAACACCATATATTTT
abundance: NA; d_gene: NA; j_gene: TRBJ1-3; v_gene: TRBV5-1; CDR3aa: CASSTRGRGPLGGGGNTIYF; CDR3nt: TGCGCCAGCAGCACCCGAGGCAGGGGACCACTTGGAGGGGGTGGAAACACCATATATTTT
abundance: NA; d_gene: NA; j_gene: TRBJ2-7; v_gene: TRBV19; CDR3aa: CASRDGHYEQYF; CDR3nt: TGTGCCAGTAGAGACGGGCACTACGAGCAGTACTTC
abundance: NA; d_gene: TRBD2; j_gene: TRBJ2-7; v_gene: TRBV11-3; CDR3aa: CASSLGLAGGSYEQYF; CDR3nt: TGTGCCAGCAGCTTAGGACTAGCGGGCGGCTCCTACGAGCAGTACTTC
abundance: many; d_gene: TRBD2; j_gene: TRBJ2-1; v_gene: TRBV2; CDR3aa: CASKGTSGAEQFF; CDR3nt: TGTGCCAGCAAGGGGACTAGCGGGGCTGAGCAGTTCTTC
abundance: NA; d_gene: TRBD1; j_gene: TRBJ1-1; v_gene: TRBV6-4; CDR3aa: CASSDTDRRTEAFF; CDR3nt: TGTGCCAGCAGTGACACGGACAGGAGGACTGAAGCTTTCTTT
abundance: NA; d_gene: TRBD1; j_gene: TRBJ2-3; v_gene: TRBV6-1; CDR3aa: CASSEAPGGTIDTQYF; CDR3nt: TGTGCCAGCAGTGAAGCGCCAGGGGGCACGATAGATACGCAGTATTTT
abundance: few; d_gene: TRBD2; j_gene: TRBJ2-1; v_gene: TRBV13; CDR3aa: CASSLPSGNDNEQFF; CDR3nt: TGTGCCAGCAGCTTACCCAGCGGGAATGACAATGAGCAGTTCTTC
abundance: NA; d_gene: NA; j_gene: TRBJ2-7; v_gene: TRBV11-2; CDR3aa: CASSWGRGSQYEQYF; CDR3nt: TGTGCCAGCAGCTGGGGCCGGGGCTCTCAATACGAGCAGTACTTC
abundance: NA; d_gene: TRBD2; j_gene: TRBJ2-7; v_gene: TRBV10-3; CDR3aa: CAISQGLAGADEQYF; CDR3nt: TGTGCCATCAGTCAGGGACTAGCGGGAGCGGATGAGCAGTACTTC
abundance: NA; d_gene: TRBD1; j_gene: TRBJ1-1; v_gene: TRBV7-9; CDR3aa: CASSPTPGTANTEAFF; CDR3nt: TGTGCCAGCAGCCCCACCCCCGGGACAGCGAACACTGAAGCTTTCTTT
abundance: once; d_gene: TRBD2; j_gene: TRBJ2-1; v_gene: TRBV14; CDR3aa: CASSLSGRADVRDEQFF; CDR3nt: TGTGCCAGCAGCCTTAGCGGGAGGGCCGATGTTAGAGATGAGCAGTTCTTC
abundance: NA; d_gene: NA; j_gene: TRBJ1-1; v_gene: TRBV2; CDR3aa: CAIKTGLIMNTEAFF; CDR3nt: TGTGCCATCAAGACAGGACTTATAATGAACACTGAAGCTTTCTTT
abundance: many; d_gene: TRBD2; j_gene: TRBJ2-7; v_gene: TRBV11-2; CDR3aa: CASSQGLAVSSYEQYF; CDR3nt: TGCGCCAGCAGCCAAGGACTAGCGGTTTCATCCTACGAGCAGTACTTC
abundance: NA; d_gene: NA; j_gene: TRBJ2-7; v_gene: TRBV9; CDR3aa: CASSIGLTYEQYF; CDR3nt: TGTGCCAGCAGCATAGGACTAACCTACGAGCAGTACTTC
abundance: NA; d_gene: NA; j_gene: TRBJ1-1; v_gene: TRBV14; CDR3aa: CASSLISHTEAFF; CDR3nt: TGTGCCAGCAGCCTGATCTCTCACACTGAAGCTTTCTTT
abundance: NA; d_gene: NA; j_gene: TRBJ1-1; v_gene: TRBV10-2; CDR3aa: CASSVDGGLKAFF; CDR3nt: TGCGCCAGCAGTGTTGACGGAGGCCTGAAAGCTTTCTTT
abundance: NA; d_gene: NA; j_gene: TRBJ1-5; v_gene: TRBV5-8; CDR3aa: CASSLGWDSNQPQHF; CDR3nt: TGTGCCAGCAGCTTGGGGTGGGACAGCAATCAGCCCCAGCATTTT
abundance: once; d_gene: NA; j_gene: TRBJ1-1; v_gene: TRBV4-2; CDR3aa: CASSLPGTRDVLNTEAFF; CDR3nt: TGTGCCAGCAGCTTACCCGGCACCAGGGATGTCTTGAACACTGAAGCTTTCTTT
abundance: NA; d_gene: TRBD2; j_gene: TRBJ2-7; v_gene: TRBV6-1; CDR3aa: CASKRTSGGDPQYF; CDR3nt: TGTGCCAGCAAACGGACTAGCGGGGGGGATCCGCAGTACTTC
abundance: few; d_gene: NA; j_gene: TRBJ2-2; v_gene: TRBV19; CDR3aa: CASSMLAAGELFF; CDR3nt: TGTGCCAGTAGTATGCTAGCAGCCGGGGAGCTGTTTTTT
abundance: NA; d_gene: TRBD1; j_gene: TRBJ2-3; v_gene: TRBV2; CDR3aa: CASGRTGGTDTQYF; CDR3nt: TGTGCCAGCGGAAGGACAGGGGGCACAGATACGCAGTATTTT
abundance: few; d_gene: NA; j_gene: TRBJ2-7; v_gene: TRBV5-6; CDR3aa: CASSYYRKAEVRF; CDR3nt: TGTGCCAGCAGCTACTACAGGAAAGCGGAGGTACGGTTC
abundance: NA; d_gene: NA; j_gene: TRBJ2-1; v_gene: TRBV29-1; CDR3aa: CSVRGHYAYNEQFF; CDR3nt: TGCAGCGTCCGGGGGCACTACGCCTACAATGAGCAGTTCTTC
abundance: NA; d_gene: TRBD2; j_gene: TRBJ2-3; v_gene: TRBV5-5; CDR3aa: CASSHTSGSPTDTQYF; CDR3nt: TGTGCCAGCAGCCACACTAGCGGGAGTCCCACAGATACGCAGTATTTT
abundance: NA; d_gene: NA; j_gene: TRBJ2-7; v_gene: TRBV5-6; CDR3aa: CASSLGAGEVYEQYF; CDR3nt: TGTGCCAGCAGCTTGGGGGCAGGGGAAGTGTACGAGCAGTACTTC
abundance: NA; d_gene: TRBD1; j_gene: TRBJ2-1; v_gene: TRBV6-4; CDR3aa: CASSEEVQGADEQFF; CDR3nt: TGTGCCAGCAGTGAAGAGGTGCAGGGGGCTGATGAGCAGTTCTTC
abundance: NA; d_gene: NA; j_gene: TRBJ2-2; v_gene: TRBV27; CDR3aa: CASSSIGQYTGELFF; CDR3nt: TGTGCCAGCAGTTCGATTGGACAGTACACCGGGGAGCTGTTTTTT
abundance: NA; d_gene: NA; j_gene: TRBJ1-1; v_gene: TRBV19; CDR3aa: CASRSKNGTEAFF; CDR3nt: TGTGCCAGTCGTTCTAAAAACGGCACTGAAGCTTTCTTT
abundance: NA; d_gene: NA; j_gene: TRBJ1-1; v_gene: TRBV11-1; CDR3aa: CASSLGGFGTEAFF; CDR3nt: TGTGCCAGCAGCCTAGGGGGGTTTGGCACTGAAGCTTTCTTT
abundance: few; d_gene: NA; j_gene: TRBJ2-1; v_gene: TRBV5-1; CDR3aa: CASSVTQYEQFF; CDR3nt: TGCGCCAGCAGCGTTACTCAGTATGAGCAGTTCTTC
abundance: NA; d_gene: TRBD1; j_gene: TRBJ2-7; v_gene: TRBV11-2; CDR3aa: CASSLAAAGGKFAQYF; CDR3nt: TGTGCCAGCAGCTTAGCGGCGGCAGGGGGAAAATTTGCTCAGTACTTC
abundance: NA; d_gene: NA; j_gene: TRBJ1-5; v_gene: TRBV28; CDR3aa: CASCPPEKGNQPQHF; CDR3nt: TGTGCCAGCTGCCCCCCGGAAAAAGGAAATCAGCCCCAGCATTTT
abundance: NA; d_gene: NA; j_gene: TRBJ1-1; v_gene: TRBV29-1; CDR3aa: CSGVRDLNTEAFF; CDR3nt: TGCAGCGGGGTCAGGGACCTGAACACTGAAGCTTTCTTT
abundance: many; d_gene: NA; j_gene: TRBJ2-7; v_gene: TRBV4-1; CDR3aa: CASSRTETYEQYF; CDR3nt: TGCGCCAGCAGCCGGACAGAAACCTACGAGCAGTACTTC